The 22 T cell receptor beta chains presented below share a single source sample, sequenced in a study of shared T cell receptors in the human thymus. The method was immunoSEQ multiplex PCR; TCRdb's version includes in-frame clones alone and lacks a portion of them. This table has 540,000 or so clones, about 80% appearing once. This sample also belongs to another study, concerning human thymus T cells.

What was sequenced was thymocytes. Source of these receptors: a boy under two years old with a congenital heart defect.

The chain recombines TRBV5-1 with TRBJ1-1; 7 nucleotides agree with TRBD1. CDR1 and CDR2 from the germline V gene are SGHRS and YFSETQ. This CDR3 has 13 amino acids. The junction had 2 bases not matched to a gene; V was cut back by 0 bases and J by 6 bases. This CDR3 is CASSLGGTAEAFF. DNA of the CDR3: TGCGCCAGCAGCTTGGGGGGGACAGCTGAAGCTTTCTTT. Full variable domain (rest looked up from reference TRBV5-1 and TRBJ1-1): KAGVTQTPRYLIKTRGQQVTLSCSPISGHRSVSWYQQTPGQGLQFLFEYFSETQRNKGNFPGRFSGRQFSNSRSEMNVSTLELGDSALYLCASSLGGTAEAFFGQGTRLTVV.

The V and J genes are TRBV27 and TRBJ2-7; 9 bases map to TRBD1. From germline, CDR1 is MNHEY and CDR2 SMNVEV (reference sequence). The CDR3 has 15 amino acids. V lost 4 bases, J lost 0 bases, and 4 bases stayed unmatched. CDR3 DNA sequence: TGTGCCAGCAGTTCCCGGGACAGGGCCTCCTACGAGCAGTACTTC. Amino acid sequence: CASSSRDRASYEQYF.

The genes are TRBV19 and TRBJ1-5; TRBD1 aligns across 8 bases. Per the germline V gene, CDR1 is LNHDA and CDR2 is SQIVND (reference sequence). Trimming removed 4 bases from V and 2 bases from J; junction bases left unmatched: 7. The CDR3 totals 16 residues. The DNA of the CDR3 is TGTGCCAGTAGTAGGTCGGACAGGGCGGGCAATCAGCCCCAGCATTTT. Protein product: CASSRSDRAGNQPQHF.

The V gene is TRBV7-9, the J gene TRBJ1-4; D may be TRBD1 (6 bases). CDR1 and CDR2 from the germline V gene are SEHNR and FQNEAQ (reference sequence). The germline V and J ends were trimmed by 5 bases and 3 bases, with 7 bases remaining between them. This CDR3 has 13 residues. DNA of the CDR3: TGTGCCAGCAGCGGGGGCGCTAATGAAAAACTGTTTTTT. This encodes CASSGGANEKLFF. Drawing the rest from reference TRBV7-9 and TRBJ1-4, the complete variable domain is DTGVSQNPRHKITKRGQNVTFRCDPISEHNRLYWYRQTLGQGPEFLTYFQNEAQLEKSRLLSDRFSAERPKGSFSTLEIQRTEQGDSAMYLCASSGGANEKLFFGSGTQLSVL.

This clone was seen more than once but under ten times. V gene TRBV7-9 combines with J gene TRBJ2-7; perhaps TRBD2 as D (5 bases). Germline V gives CDR1 SEHNR, CDR2 FQNEAQ (reference sequence). The ends were cut back, 5 bases at V and 9 bases at J, with 14 bases in the middle. This CDR3 is built from 12 residues. The CDR3 loop reads CASSHNKRGQYF. The DNA for the CDR3 is TGTGCCAGCAGCCACAATAAACGGGGGCAGTACTTC.

V usage is TRBV27 and J usage is TRBJ2-1, with D possibly being TRBD2 (6 bases). Germline V lookup: CDR1 MNHEY, CDR2 SMNVEV (reference sequence). Deletions cut 8 bases from V and 0 bases from J, with 17 bases between. The CDR3 is 16 amino acids. The CDR3 nucleotides read TGTGCCAGCCTAGGATCGGCCGGGAGCTCCTACAATGAGCAGTTCTTC. Translation: CASLGSAGSSYNEQFF.

The genes are TRBV28 and TRBJ2-2; TRBD2 agrees at 10 bases. The germline gives CDR1 MDHEN, CDR2 SYDVKM. The CDR3 sequence is 18 residues long. V was clipped by 7 bases and J by 2 bases; unmatched bases: 13. The CDR3 DNA follows: TGTGCCAGCAACCACACCCCAGCGGGAGGGCCCAACACCGGGGAGCTGTTTTTT. It translates to CASNHTPAGGPNTGELFF.

This chain links TRBV7-8 with TRBJ2-7; D is ambiguous. Trimming removed 0 bases from V and 2 bases from J, with 11 bases in between. The CDR3 length is 15 residues. CDR1 SGHVS and CDR2 FQNEAQ come from the germline V gene. CDR3 sequence (DNA): TGTGCCAGCAGCTTAGCTCGGGTCAACACCTACGAGCAGTACTTC. Residues: CASSLARVNTYEQYF.

The chain employs TRBV28 and TRBJ1-5; maybe TRBD1 (6 bases). Trimming left V 2 bases short and J 5 bases short, with 16 bases between. The CDR3 is made up of 16 amino acids. In germline, CDR1 is MDHEN, CDR2 SYDVKM. DNA for the CDR3: TGTGCCAGCAGTTTACACCTCAGGGGAGCCGATCAGCCCCAGCATTTT. This translates into CASSLHLRGADQPQHF. The variable domain in full, completed from reference TRBV28 and TRBJ1-5, reads DVKVTQSSRYLVKRTGEKVFLECVQDMDHENMFWYRQDPGLGLRLIYFSYDVKMKEKGDIPEGYSVSREKKERFSLILESASTNQTSMYLCASSLHLRGADQPQHFGDGTRLSIL.

The J gene is TRBJ2-1, the V gene TRBV9; 7 bases align to TRBD2. Germline CDR1 and CDR2: SGDLS and YYNGEE. The J segment lost 0 bases and the V segment lost 4 bases, leaving 4 bases of the junction unmatched. The CDR3 runs 15 residues. The CDR3 here is CASSRGDPSYNEQFF. The CDR3 DNA reads TGTGCCAGCAGCCGGGGGGACCCCTCCTACAATGAGCAGTTCTTC.

The gene calls are TRBV15 and TRBJ2-1, with TRBD2 matching over 11 bases. Germline V CDR1 and CDR2: LNHNV, YYDKDF (reference sequence). V dropped 0 bases and J dropped 8; count of bases not matched to a gene: 3. The CDR3 is 15 amino acids. Here the CDR3 DNA reads TGTGCCACCAGCAGAGATCTAGCGGGAGGTCATGAGCAGTTCTTC. Amino acids: CATSRDLAGGHEQFF.

The V and J genes are TRBV5-1 and TRBJ2-7; 8 bases agree with TRBD2. Germline V CDR1 and CDR2: SGHRS, YFSETQ. This CDR3 has 18 amino acids. J lost 1 base, V lost 0 bases, and 12 bases had no gene match. CDR3: CASSLVWLAGIGSYEQYF. The CDR3 nucleotides are TGCGCCAGCAGCTTGGTATGGCTAGCGGGTATTGGGTCCTACGAGCAGTACTTC. The whole variable domain, filled in from reference TRBV5-1 and TRBJ2-7, reads KAGVTQTPRYLIKTRGQQVTLSCSPISGHRSVSWYQQTPGQGLQFLFEYFSETQRNKGNFPGRFSGRQFSNSRSEMNVSTLELGDSALYLCASSLVWLAGIGSYEQYFGPGTRLTVT.

V and J are TRBV27 and TRBJ2-3; D may be TRBD2 (6 bases). V was cut by 5 bases and J by 1 base, with 19 bases left in between. The germline gives CDR1 MNHEY, CDR2 SMNVEV (reference sequence). The CDR3 extends over 17 amino acids. CDR3 in DNA: TGTGCCAGCAGTCCCCGTGGCGGGACCACCCGCACAGATACGCAGTATTTT. Translation: CASSPRGGTTRTDTQYF.

About this clone: The same CDR3 is also encoded by other DNA sequences in this sample. The genes are TRBV27 and TRBJ2-3; D is perhaps TRBD2 (5 bases). The V and J ends lost 3 bases and 0 bases respectively, with 10 bases between them. This CDR3 has 15 amino acids. Germline V gene lookup returns CDR1 MNHEY and CDR2 SMNVEV (reference sequence). CDR3 amino acids: CASSFLAASTDTQYF. The CDR3 DNA follows: TGTGCCAGCAGTTTCCTAGCAGCCAGCACAGATACGCAGTATTTT.

V usage is TRBV11-2 and J usage is TRBJ2-7, with 7 bases lining up with TRBD2. CDR3 length equals 14 residues. J lost 2 bases, V lost 4 bases, and 5 bases had no gene match. Germline CDR1 reads SGHAT; CDR2 reads FQNNGV. The CDR3 region has the DNA TGTGCCAGCAGCTGGGGGAGGGACCCCTACGAGCAGTACTTC. Amino acid sequence: CASSWGRDPYEQYF. The whole variable domain, remainder taken from reference TRBV11-2 and TRBJ2-7, is EAGVAQSPRYKIIEKRQSVAFWCNPISGHATLYWYQQILGQGPKLLIQFQNNGVVDDSQLPKDRFSAERLKGVDSTLKIQPAKLEDSAVYLCASSWGRDPYEQYFGPGTRLTVT.

This clone was picked up a small number of times. The V and J genes are TRBV5-7 and TRBJ1-5, with 11 nucleotides matching TRBD1. TRBV5-7 is assigned to the ORF class and has an uncertain function. V shed 6 bases, J shed 2 bases, and the junction held 7 bases outside the gene matches. The CDR3 sequence is 16 residues long. CDR3 in amino acids: CASNLSGQGGNQPQHF. The CDR3 DNA follows: TGTGCCAGCAACCTTTCGGGACAGGGGGGCAATCAGCCCCAGCATTTT.

This chain uses TRBV28 with TRBJ2-7; a possible D gene is TRBD1 (5 bases). From germline, CDR1 is MDHEN and CDR2 SYDVKM. This CDR3 is 12 amino acids long. V was pared by 8 bases and J by 5 bases, with 13 bases between. The CDR3 is CASGHKSHEQYF. The CDR3 region has the DNA TGTGCCAGCGGACACAAGTCCCACGAGCAGTACTTC.

The V gene is TRBV7-8, the J gene TRBJ2-7; D may be TRBD1 (5 bases). Trimming removed 5 bases from V and 6 bases from J, with 17 bases in between. Per the germline V gene, CDR1 is SGHVS and CDR2 is FQNEAQ. The CDR3 is made up of 14 amino acids. CDR3 sequence reads: CASSPPQGRGEQYF. CDR3 nucleotides: TGTGCCAGCAGCCCGCCCCAGGGAAGGGGCGAGCAGTACTTC.

This clone has a single count. This rearrangement joins TRBV27 to TRBJ2-1; TRBD2 might be the D (6 bases). Deletions cut 10 bases from V and 6 bases from J, with 16 bases between. The germline gives CDR1 MNHEY, CDR2 SMNVEV (reference sequence). CDR3 size: 13 residues. This chain's CDR3 is CATAGGDGNEQFF. In nucleotides, the CDR3 is TGTGCCACCGCCGGAGGGGACGGCAATGAGCAGTTCTTC.

This chain connects TRBV12-5 to TRBJ1-1, with a possible D match to TRBD1 (5 bases). CDR1 LGHNT and CDR2 FRNRAP come from the germline V gene. V was pared by 0 bases and J by 4 bases, with 12 bases between. The CDR3 has 15 amino acids. DNA of the CDR3: TGTGCTAGTGGTTTGGTCGCAAGGGGCTTCACTGAAGCTTTCTTT. Translation: CASGLVARGFTEAFF. The complete variable domain, with remaining parts taken from reference TRBV12-5 and TRBJ1-1, reads DARVTQTPRHKVTEMGQEVTMRCQPILGHNTVFWYRQTMMQGLELLAYFRNRAPLDDSGMPKDRFSAEMPDATLATLKIQPSEPRDSAVYFCASGLVARGFTEAFFGQGTRLTVV.

This chain links TRBV11-2 with TRBJ2-1, with TRBD1 identical over 9 bases. This CDR3 is 18 amino acids long. Germline CDR1 SGHAT, CDR2 FQNNGV. Trimming cost V 0 bases and J 5 bases; bases outside gene matches: 11. CDR3 in amino acids: CASSLDNRGREIDNEQFF. The CDR3 coding sequence is TGTGCCAGCAGCTTAGATAACAGGGGGCGGGAGATCGACAATGAGCAGTTCTTC.

This clone was counted only a few times. The J gene is TRBJ2-6, the V gene TRBV25-1, with TRBD1 as a possible D gene (6 bases). Trimming took off 4 bases at V and 3 bases at J, with 10 bases between the two ends. Germline V lookup: CDR1 MGHDK, CDR2 SYGVNS. The CDR3 is made up of 15 amino acids. Written as DNA, the CDR3 is TGTGCCAGCAGTGGCACAGGGTGTGGGGCCAACGTCCTGACTTTC. Amino acids: CASSGTGCGANVLTF.